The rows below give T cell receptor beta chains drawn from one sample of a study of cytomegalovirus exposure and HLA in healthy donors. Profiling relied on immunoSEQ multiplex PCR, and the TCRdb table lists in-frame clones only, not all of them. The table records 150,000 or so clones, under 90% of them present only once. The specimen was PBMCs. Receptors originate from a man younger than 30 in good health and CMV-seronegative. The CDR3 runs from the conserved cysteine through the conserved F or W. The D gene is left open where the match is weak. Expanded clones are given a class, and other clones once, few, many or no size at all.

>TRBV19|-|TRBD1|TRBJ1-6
CASSNRGQVSYNSPLHF
TGTGCCAGTAGTAACAGGGGTCAAGTCTCCTATAATTCACCCCTCCACTTT
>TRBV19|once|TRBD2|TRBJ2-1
CASSTSGGPNNEQFF
TGTGCCAGTAGTACCAGCGGGGGGCCGAACAATGAGCAGTTCTTC
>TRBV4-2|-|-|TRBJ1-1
CASSQAPIDEAFF
TGTGCCAGCAGCCAAGCCCCTATTGATGAAGCTTTCTTT
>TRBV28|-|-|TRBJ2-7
CASSKRDSYEQYF
TGTGCCAGCAGTAAGAGGGACTCCTACGAGCAGTACTTC
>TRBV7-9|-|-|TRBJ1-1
CASSFRTEAFF
TGTGCCAGCAGCTTTCGCACTGAAGCTTTCTTT
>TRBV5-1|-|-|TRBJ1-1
CASSLEGGTEAFF
TGCGCCAGCAGCTTGGAAGGGGGAACTGAAGCTTTCTTT
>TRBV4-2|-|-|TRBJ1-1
CASSQDRGSEAFF
TGTGCCAGCAGCCAAGACAGGGGCTCCGAAGCTTTCTTT
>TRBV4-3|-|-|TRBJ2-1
CASSQERAGLYNEQFF
TGCGCCAGCAGCCAAGAACGGGCAGGGCTATACAATGAGCAGTTCTTC
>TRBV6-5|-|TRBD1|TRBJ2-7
CASSYLAGTASYEQYF
TGTGCCAGCAGTTACTTAGCCGGGACAGCCTCCTACGAGCAGTACTTC
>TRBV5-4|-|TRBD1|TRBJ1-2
CASSSGQVRTNYGYTF
TGTGCCAGCAGCTCCGGACAGGTCCGCACTAACTATGGCTACACCTTC
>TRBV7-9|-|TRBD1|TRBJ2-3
CASVVGTGFTDTQYF
TGTGCCAGCGTTGTGGGGACAGGGTTCACAGATACGCAGTATTTT
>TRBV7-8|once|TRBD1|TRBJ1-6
CASSLGQGGGSPLHF
TGTGCCAGCAGCTTAGGACAGGGGGGCGGTTCACCCCTCCACTTT
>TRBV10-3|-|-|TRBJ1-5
CAISEGQGQPQHF
TGTGCCATCAGTGAGGGTCAGGGCCAGCCCCAGCATTTT
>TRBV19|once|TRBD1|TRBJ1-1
CASSRTGGTEAFF
TGTGCCAGTAGTAGGACAGGGGGCACTGAAGCTTTCTTT
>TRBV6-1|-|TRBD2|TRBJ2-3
CASSEGPGGRSSTDTQYF
TGTGCCAGCAGTGAAGGTCCGGGGGGTCGATCTAGCACAGATACGCAGTATTTT
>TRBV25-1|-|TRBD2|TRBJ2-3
CASSAGTNTDTQYF
TGTGCCAGCAGTGCGGGGACTAACACAGATACGCAGTATTTT
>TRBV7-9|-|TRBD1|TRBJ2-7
CASSRVQGASYEQYF
TGTGCCAGCAGTCGAGTCCAGGGGGCTTCCTACGAGCAGTACTTC
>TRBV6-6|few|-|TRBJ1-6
CASSYYSLGSPLHF
TGTGCCAGCAGTTACTACAGCTTAGGTTCACCCCTCCACTTT
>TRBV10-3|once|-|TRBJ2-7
CASGVGEQYF
TGTGCCAGCGGGGTGGGGGAGCAGTACTTC
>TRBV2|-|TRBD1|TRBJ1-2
CASSGDRVYGYTF
TGTGCCAGCAGTGGGGACAGAGTTTATGGCTACACCTTC
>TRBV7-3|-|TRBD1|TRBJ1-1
CASSLKTGVRTEAFF
TGTGCCAGCAGCTTAAAGACAGGGGTAAGAACTGAAGCTTTCTTT
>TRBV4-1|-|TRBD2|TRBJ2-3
CASSPPRWVSATSGRDTQYF
TGCGCCAGCAGCCCTCCCCGTTGGGTTTCCGCGACTAGCGGGAGGGATACGCAGTATTTT
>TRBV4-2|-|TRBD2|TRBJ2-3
CASSQQHRLAGGADTQYF
TGTGCCAGCAGCCAACAACACCGACTAGCGGGGGGGGCAGATACGCAGTATTTT
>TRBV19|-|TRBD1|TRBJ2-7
CASSIRDRTYEQYF
TGTGCCAGTAGTATCAGGGACAGGACCTACGAGCAGTACTTC
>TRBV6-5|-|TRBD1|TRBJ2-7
CAAKGASMEQYF
TGTGCCGCCAAGGGGGCCAGTATGGAGCAGTACTTC
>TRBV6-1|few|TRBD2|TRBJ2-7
CASSGYSGRDNEQYF
TGTGCCAGCAGTGGTTATAGCGGGAGAGACAACGAGCAGTACTTC